This entry is about one T cell receptor (beta chain). The antigen is undetermined. The data were obtained in a study of cytomegalovirus exposure and HLA in healthy donors. Study information: An early data release held around 80 million unique TCRs from HLA-typed donors. Overall study results and limits: Being indistinguishable, some V segments were excluded, TRBV6-2 and TRBV6-3 among them. Across donors, most TCRs were seen rarely, yet some public ones were widespread.

This CDR3 is 15 amino acids long. Trimming took off 5 bases at V and 4 bases at J, with 17 bases between the two ends. From germline, CDR1 is MNHEY and CDR2 SVGAGI. The PCR ran on 60 Vbeta and 13 Jbeta primers. Clones were sequenced by immunoSEQ multiplex PCR, and TCRdb holds only the in-frame ones, with some missing. Counted here are roughly 150,000 clones, 76% occurring once; the ten biggest clones make up 3% to 4%. The source material was PBMCs. The TCR comes from a male donor in good health and CMV-seronegative. The V gene is TRBV6-5, the J gene TRBJ1-2; possibly TRBD1 for D (6 bases). As DNA, the CDR3 is TGTGCCAGCAGTCCAAGAGGACAGTCTATCTATGGCTACACCTTC. This gives the protein CASSPRGQSIYGYTF.